This T cell receptor (beta chain) was sequenced in a study of shared clonotypes between healthy human individuals. The overall study: Serving as donors were a couple of women and three men, whose ages spanned 18 to 49. General study results and limits: What limited the represented genetic and exposure-history diversity was the small number of donors. Sharing across a few donors was seen in 4.5% to 6.5% of naive CD4 clonotypes.

V lost 2 bases to trimming and J lost 9 bases, with 8 bases between them. CDR3 length: 13 residues. Germline values: CDR1 MNHEY, CDR2 SVGAGI. TCRdb keeps only in-frame clones here, not all; method: immunoSEQ multiplex PCR. Here the sample spans about a million clones, approximately 76% being singletons. Comment on this clone: What it binds is unknown. Other DNA sequences in the same sample also yield this CDR3.

Sequences were obtained from memory CD4+ T cells sorted from blood. Indicated subset: CD45RA-negative fraction. The rearrangement links TRBV6-5 to TRBJ1-6; the D is unclear. This TCR was sampled from a man younger than 30 in good health. CDR3 in DNA: TGTGCCAGCAGTTACGACGCCCGTTCACCCCTCCACTTT. Translated: CASSYDARSPLHF.